The TCR beta chain under discussion was sequenced for a study of T cells in Graves' hyperthyroidism and ophthalmopathy. There were TCR beta CDR3 regions amplified from RNA transcripts. The primer set for the first-round RT-PCR of the TCR CDR3 was HTBI. MiXCR, applied by TCRdb to the multiplex PCR reads, yields one record per CDR3 protein. The sample holds about 100,000 distinct CDR3 sequences, approximately 15% seen once. This clonotype was seen many times. V was clipped by 2 bases and J by 3 bases, with 8 bases between them. The CDR3 totals 13 residues. Germline CDR1 is MDHEN and CDR2 is SYDVKM. The chain is built from TRBV28 and TRBJ2-7; D gene uncertain. The sequenced material came from blood. The TCR sequence derives from a woman aged 50 to 60 with Graves' hyperthyroidism. This CDR3 is CASSLNSLYEQYV. In DNA form, the CDR3 reads TGTGCCAGCAGTTTAAACAGTCTCTACGAGCAGTACGTC.